This TCR beta chain emerged from a study of cytomegalovirus exposure and HLA in healthy donors. CDR3 length equals 14 residues. After removal of 6 bases from V and 4 bases from J, the junction contained 5 bases not matched to a gene. Germline-derived CDR1 and CDR2 are SNHLY and FYNNEI. PCR employed 60 Vbeta and 13 Jbeta primers. Generated by immunoSEQ multiplex PCR, the TCRdb table keeps only in-frame clones and is missing some. The data contain 150,000 to 200,000 clones, about 83% of them singletons. On this clone: Its cognate antigen is unknown.

Study observations and caveats: V- and J-gene trimming of TCR beta was linked (in a later analysis) to a missense DCLRE1C variant.

Sample: PBMCs. The TCR comes from a woman in her 30s in good health and CMV-seropositive. The V gene is TRBV2, the J gene TRBJ1-2; 10 bases align to TRBD1. CDR3 amino acids: CASSPDRGTYGYTF. The CDR3 DNA reads as TGTGCCAGCAGCCCGGACAGGGGGACCTATGGCTACACCTTC. Full variable domain (missing parts from reference TRBV2 and TRBJ1-2): EPEVTQTPSHQVTQMGQEVILRCVPISNHLYFYWYRQILGQKVEFLVSFYNNEISEKSEIFDDQFSVERPDGSNFTLKIRSTKLEDSAMYFCASSPDRGTYGYTFGSGTRLTVV.